The rows below give T cell receptor beta chains drawn from one sample of a study of T cell repertoires in cytomegalovirus infection. One entry per CDR3 protein results from TCRdb running MiXCR on the reads. The table has about 80,000 distinct CDR3 sequences, more than 3.5% seen once; the top ten hold over 4.5%. The sequenced sample consisted of PBMCs. All receptors come from a human donor in good health (CMV status not recorded). Some clones in this sample may be carry-over from other donors' samples. Each CDR3 is given with its conserved first and last residue. Each record gives: D gene, clone size, V gene, J gene, CDR3 protein, CDR3 DNA. The D gene is left open where the match is weak. The size entry is marked missing in some rows and otherwise reads once, few, many or a size class.

>.|many|TRBV7-2|TRBJ2-7
CASSLFPGVVEQYF
TGTGCCAGCAGCTTATTCCCCGGAGTAGTCGAGCAGTACTTC
>TRBD1|many|TRBV7-2|TRBJ1-2
CASSLNRGRVGYTF
TGTGCCAGCAGCTTGAACAGGGGGCGCGTTGGCTACACCTTC
>TRBD1|many|TRBV19|TRBJ1-2
CASSPQGRGTVMRYTF
TGTGCCAGTAGTCCGCAGGGGCGGGGGACAGTGATGCGCTACACCTTC
>TRBD1|many|TRBV9|TRBJ1-6
CASSDRGNNSPLHF
TGTGCCAGCAGCGACAGGGGGAATAATTCACCCCTCCACTTT
>TRBD1|many|TRBV6-6|TRBJ1-6
CASSSTGARDSPLHF
TGTGCCAGCAGTTCTACAGGGGCTAGGGATTCACCCCTCCACTTT
>.|.|TRBV6-2/TRBV6-3|TRBJ2-2
CASNFRTTGELFF
TGTGCCAGCAATTTTAGGACGACCGGGGAGCTGTTTTTT
>TRBD1|many|TRBV28|TRBJ1-5
CASSTGTDISNQPQHF
TGTGCCAGCTCGACCGGGACAGACATTAGCAATCAGCCCCAGCATTTT
>.|many|TRBV7-9|TRBJ2-3
CASSPKTSLRSTDTQYF
TGTGCCAGCAGCCCTAAAACGAGTCTCCGTAGCACAGATACGCAGTATTTT
>TRBD1|many|TRBV18|TRBJ1-1
CASSLKTQAGTGGLTEAFF
TGTGCCAGCTCACTAAAAACTCAGGCCGGGACAGGGGGCCTAACTGAAGCTTTCTTT
>.|many|TRBV6-1|TRBJ1-3
CAIFREYGNTIYF
TGTGCGATCTTCAGGGAGTATGGAAACACCATATATTTT
>.|many|TRBV7-8|TRBJ2-7
CASQDLRGSLGEQYF
TGTGCCAGCCAAGACCTACGGGGGTCCCTGGGAGAGCAGTACTTC
>TRBD1|many|TRBV7-2|TRBJ2-3
CASSSRRQGADTQYF
TGTGCCAGCAGCTCCCGCCGACAGGGGGCAGATACGCAGTATTTT
>.|many|TRBV20-1|TRBJ2-7
CSGLTGISSYEQYF
TGCAGTGGTCTTACGGGGATTAGCTCCTACGAGCAGTACTTC
>.|many|TRBV20-1|TRBJ2-3
CSARVAGPDTQYF
TGCAGTGCTAGGGTAGCTGGCCCAGATACGCAGTATTTT
>.|many|TRBV19|TRBJ1-2
CASSIAPGVSYGYTF
TGTGCCAGTAGTATAGCTCCAGGGGTGTCCTATGGCTACACCTTC
>TRBD2|many|TRBV5-1|TRBJ2-1
CASSLGLAGGPAYNEQFF
TGCGCCAGCAGCCTAGGACTAGCGGGGGGGCCCGCCTACAATGAGCAGTTCTTC
>TRBD2|many|TRBV10-3|TRBJ2-7
CAIKSGTSSYEQYF
TGTGCCATCAAATCCGGGACTAGCTCCTACGAGCAGTACTTC
>.|many|TRBV12-3/TRBV12-4|TRBJ2-1
CASSLARGIYNEQFF
TGTGCCAGCAGTTTAGCCAGGGGAATATACAATGAGCAGTTCTTC
>.|many|TRBV13|TRBJ2-7
CASSSRVSSYEQYF
TGTGCCAGCAGCTCCAGGGTATCCTCCTACGAGCAGTACTTC
>TRBD2|many|TRBV4-1|TRBJ2-7
CASSQPAGGIYEQYF
TGCGCCAGCAGCCAACCCGCGGGAGGAATATACGAGCAGTACTTC
>TRBD1|many|TRBV20-1|TRBJ2-5
CSARDLGTAQETQYF
TGCAGTGCTAGAGATCTTGGGACAGCTCAAGAGACCCAGTACTTC
>.|many|TRBV6-6|TRBJ2-7
CASRIPFYEQYF
TGTGCCAGCAGAATTCCCTTTTACGAGCAGTACTTC